The text below deals with one T cell receptor (beta chain). The data belong to a study of OX40 agonist ivuxolimab in advanced cancers. The CDR3 runs 12 residues. The V gene's germline CDR1 is SGHVS and CDR2 FQNEAQ. V was clipped by 8 bases and J by 6 bases, with 10 bases between them. Assay used: immunoSEQ multiplex PCR; TCRdb lists only in-frame clones, some missing. Of 50,000 to 75,000 clones in the sample, approximately 83% were seen once. The genes are TRBV7-8 and TRBJ2-2; D gene unclear. The clonotype comes from an adult with an advanced solid tumor such as melanoma, head and neck, liver or kidney cancer. Sequenced material: CD4+ or CD8+ T cells sorted from blood, taken in a trial of the OX40 agonist ivuxolimab. This CDR3 reads CASGLSPGELFF. The CDR3 DNA follows: TGTGCCAGCGGCCTCAGTCCCGGGGAGCTGTTTTTT.